Each of the 21 T cell receptor beta chains below was sequenced from the same sample in a study of blood T cell repertoires in COVID-19. TCRdb keeps only in-frame clones here, not all; method: immunoSEQ multiplex PCR. The sample records some 200,000 clones, 70% to 90% being singletons. The specimen sequenced was peripheral blood. Receptors originate from a woman in her forties or fifties with active or convalescent COVID-19.

The chain uses TRBV7-9 and TRBJ1-6, with a weak D call TRBD1 (5 bases). Germline V lookup: CDR1 SEHNR, CDR2 FQNEAQ (reference sequence). This CDR3 contains 15 residues. V shed 8 bases and J shed 8 bases, with 19 bases lying between them. The CDR3 is CASGRQPGLDSPLHF. In DNA, the CDR3 is TGTGCCAGCGGCCGACAGCCCGGATTGGATTCACCCCTCCACTTT.

This clone was counted once. This chain joins TRBV10-3 and TRBJ1-1; tentatively, D is TRBD1 (5 bases). V was pared by 0 bases and J by 4 bases, with 12 bases between. The CDR3 is 15 amino acids. Germline CDR1 is ENHRY and CDR2 is SYGVKD. CDR3 in amino acids: CAISESQGISTEAFF. The CDR3 DNA reads as TGTGCCATCAGTGAGTCGCAGGGCATCAGCACTGAAGCTTTCTTT.

The CDR3 protein is CASSPSRNNEQFF. The CDR3 bases are TGTGCCAGCTCACCTTCCAGGAACAATGAGCAGTTCTTC. This chain uses TRBV18 with TRBJ2-1; D gene ambiguous. This CDR3 contains 13 residues. Germline loops: CDR1 KGHSH, CDR2 LQKENI. The V gene lost 3 bases and the J gene lost 5 bases, with 8 bases spanning the gap.

The rearrangement links TRBV5-1 to TRBJ1-1; 8 positions match TRBD1. The CDR3 is made up of 15 amino acids. The V and J ends lost 3 bases and 8 bases, in that order; junction bases with no gene match: 12. Germline V gene lookup returns CDR1 SGHRS and CDR2 YFSETQ. The CDR3 coding sequence is TGCGCCAGCAGCTCGTTAGCAGGGGGCGCGACAGAAGCTTTCTTT. Protein sequence: CASSSLAGGATEAFF.

The chain is built from TRBV24-1 and TRBJ1-2; 10 bases agree with TRBD1. Germline CDR1 reads KGHDR; CDR2 reads SFDVKD. V trimming: 2 bases; J trimming: 4 bases; junction bases outside the gene matches: 3. The CDR3 has 15 amino acids. The CDR3 coding sequence is TGTGCCACCAGTGATTGGGACAGGGGCGTCTATGGCTACACCTTC. It yields the protein CATSDWDRGVYGYTF.

This chain links TRBV19 with TRBJ1-3, with D maybe TRBD1 (5 bases). Trimming cost V 5 bases and J 0 bases, with 14 bases left between them. Germline V lookup: CDR1 LNHDA, CDR2 SQIVND (reference sequence). The CDR3 is 16 amino acids. The DNA for the CDR3 is TGTGCCAGTAGTGTCGACAGCCTCTACTCTGGAAACACCATATATTTT. It codes for CASSVDSLYSGNTIYF.

There are a few counts of this clone. This chain links TRBV15 with TRBJ1-1; D possibly corresponds to TRBD1 (5 bases). This CDR3 has 16 residues. V lost 0 bases, J lost 11 bases, and 22 bases lay in between. Germline loops: CDR1 LNHNV, CDR2 YYDKDF (reference sequence). CDR3 residues: CATSRERRQRRGEAFF. The CDR3 nucleotides read TGTGCCACCAGCAGAGAAAGGAGACAGCGGCGGGGTGAGGCTTTCTTT.

This clone was seen just once. This chain uses TRBV28 with TRBJ2-7; a possible D gene is TRBD2 (5 bases). V lost 7 bases to trimming and J lost 3 bases, with 10 bases between them. The CDR3 is 12 amino acids. The germline gives CDR1 MDHEN, CDR2 SYDVKM. Written as DNA, the CDR3 is TGTGCCAGCATGGCGGGCGTCTACGAGCAGTACTTC. It codes for CASMAGVYEQYF. Full variable domain (rest looked up from reference TRBV28 and TRBJ2-7): DVKVTQSSRYLVKRTGEKVFLECVQDMDHENMFWYRQDPGLGLRLIYFSYDVKMKEKGDIPEGYSVSREKKERFSLILESASTNQTSMYLCASMAGVYEQYFGPGTRLTVT.

The chain couples TRBV6-4 to TRBJ2-1, with TRBD2 identical over 11 bases. The CDR3 is 15 residues long. Germline V lookup: CDR1 MRHNA, CDR2 SNTAGT. The junction had 9 bases not matched to a gene; V was cut back by 6 bases and J by 8 bases. CDR3 sequence reads: CASSLTSGGNDEQFF. The CDR3 nucleotides are TGTGCCAGCAGCCTTACTAGCGGGGGTAATGATGAGCAGTTCTTC.

The genes are TRBV3-1 (or the pseudogene TRBV3-2) and TRBJ2-7; 8 positions agree with TRBD2. After removal of 4 bases from V and 4 bases from J, the junction contained 3 bases not matched to a gene. Germline lookup yields CDR1 LGHDT and CDR2 YNNKEL (reference sequence). The CDR3 contains 13 residues. Here the CDR3 DNA reads TGTGCCAGCAGCCCAATAGCGGGGTACGAGCAGTACTTC. Translating it yields CASSPIAGYEQYF.

As DNA, the CDR3 is TGTGCCAGTAGTCTTTGGACAGACAACACTGAAGCTTTCTTT. Encoded protein: CASSLWTDNTEAFF. The chain employs TRBV19 and TRBJ1-1; maybe TRBD1 (6 bases). Germline CDR1 reads LNHDA; CDR2 reads SQIVND (reference sequence). The germline V and J ends were trimmed by 5 bases and 2 bases, with 12 bases remaining between them. The CDR3 has 14 residues.

CDR3 DNA sequence: TGTGCCAGCAGTGAAACCAGGGAACCCAACTATGGCTACACCTTC. Translated, it gives CASSETREPNYGYTF. V and J are TRBV2 and TRBJ1-2, with a weak D call TRBD1 (5 bases). The CDR3 spans 15 residues. The germline V and J ends were trimmed by 2 bases and 2 bases, with 12 bases remaining between them. The germline CDR1 and CDR2 sequences are SNHLY and FYNNEI.

This chain connects TRBV27 to TRBJ1-1; 10 nucleotides align to TRBD1. V shed 0 bases, J shed 11 bases, and the junction held 3 bases outside the gene matches. Germline V gene sequence: CDR1 MNHEY, CDR2 SMNVEV (reference sequence). This CDR3 is 13 amino acids long. Written as DNA, the CDR3 is TGTGCCAGCAGTTTATCTGGACAGGGGGGGGCTTTCTTT. Translation gives CASSLSGQGGAFF.

The chain recombines TRBV28 with TRBJ1-2, with D possibly TRBD1 on 5 matching bases. The ends were cut back, 3 bases at V and 0 bases at J, with 11 bases in the middle. Per the germline V gene, CDR1 is MDHEN and CDR2 is SYDVKM. The CDR3 extends over 15 amino acids. CDR3 in DNA: TGTGCCAGCAGTTTCTCCAGGGTAGCTAACTATGGCTACACCTTC. Encoded protein: CASSFSRVANYGYTF.

The chain couples TRBV5-1 to TRBJ1-2; 9 positions match TRBD1. V lost 5 bases and J lost 4; bases outside the gene matches: 6. This CDR3 contains 14 residues. Germline CDR1 SGHRS, CDR2 YFSETQ. In DNA, the CDR3 is TGCGCCAGCAGTTGGGGACAGGGATCCTATGGCTACACCTTC. This encodes CASSWGQGSYGYTF.

The chain couples TRBV28 to TRBJ2-2; perhaps TRBD1 as D (6 bases). This CDR3 is 15 amino acids long. With 4 bases removed from V and 3 bases from J, the gap between germline ends came to 12 bases. CDR1 is MDHEN, CDR2 SYDVKM, per germline. The CDR3 nucleotides are TGTGCCAGCAGTTATTCGGGACAACACACCGGGGAGCTGTTTTTT. The encoded protein is CASSYSGQHTGELFF.

The sample holds a few counts of this clone. The chain carries TRBV6-1 and TRBJ1-5; 7 bases match TRBD1. Germline CDR1 is MNHNS and CDR2 is SASEGT. CDR3 length: 14 amino acids. Unmatched junction bases numbered 5, after V lost 2 bases and J lost 7 bases. CDR3 DNA: TGTGCCAGCAGTGAAAAACAGGGGACCCAGCCCCAGCATTTT. Its translation is CASSEKQGTQPQHF.

The genes are TRBV19 and TRBJ2-5; TRBD2 matches at 7 bases. CDR3 length: 18 amino acids. Germline-derived CDR1 and CDR2 are LNHDA and SQIVND (reference sequence). J gave up 5 bases and V 1 base, and 16 bases lay outside the gene matches. The CDR3 region has the DNA TGTGCCAGTAGTATAGTGTCCCCGGGAGGAGGTGGGGTTGAGACCCAGTACTTC. This encodes CASSIVSPGGGGVETQYF.

The chain carries TRBV4-1 and TRBJ1-5; D unclear. The CDR3 has 16 amino acids. From germline, CDR1 is MGHRA and CDR2 YSYEKL. V shed 1 base and J shed 4 bases, with 14 bases lying between them. The CDR3 is CASSQVEILSNQPQHF. The CDR3 DNA sequence: TGCGCCAGCAGCCAAGTAGAAATTCTCTCTAATCAGCCCCAGCATTTT.

The V and J genes are TRBV12-1 and TRBJ2-1; no check of the table's D call, TRBD2, against the DNA was made. TRBV12-1 is shown as a pseudogene. This CDR3 has 17 amino acids. CDR3 residues: CASSFRVGTPSYNEQFF. The CDR3 DNA sequence: TGTGCCAGCAGCTTTCGGGTGGGGACTCCCAGCTACAATGAGCAGTTCTTC.

The chain links TRBV14 to TRBJ1-1; D remains unclear. Germline CDR1 is SGHDN and CDR2 is FVKESK. The V gene lost 2 bases and the J gene lost 5 bases, with 9 bases spanning the gap. The CDR3 has 13 amino acids. CDR3 sequence (DNA): TGTGCCAGCAGCCAATTCCTCGCGACTGAAGCTTTCTTT. Its translation is CASSQFLATEAFF. The complete variable domain, with remaining parts taken from reference TRBV14 and TRBJ1-1, reads EAGVTQFPSHSVIEKGQTVTLRCDPISGHDNLYWYRRVMGKEIKFLLHFVKESKQDESGMPNNRFLAERTGGTYSTLKVQPAELEDSGVYFCASSQFLATEAFFGQGTRLTVV.